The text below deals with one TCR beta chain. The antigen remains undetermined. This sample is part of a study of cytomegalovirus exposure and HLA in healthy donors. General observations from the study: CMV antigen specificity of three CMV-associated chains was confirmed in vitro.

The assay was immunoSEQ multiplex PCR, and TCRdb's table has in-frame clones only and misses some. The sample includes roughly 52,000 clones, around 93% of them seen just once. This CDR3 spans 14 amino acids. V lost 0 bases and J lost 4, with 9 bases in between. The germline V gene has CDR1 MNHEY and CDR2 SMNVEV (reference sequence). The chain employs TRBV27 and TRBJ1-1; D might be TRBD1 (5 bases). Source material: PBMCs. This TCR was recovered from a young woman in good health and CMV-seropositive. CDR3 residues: CASSLSRRGTEAFF. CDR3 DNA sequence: TGTGCCAGCAGTTTATCGAGGAGGGGCACTGAAGCTTTCTTT.